Described below is a single TCR beta chain sequence and its context. What it binds is not known. Germline CDR1 reads SQVTM; CDR2 reads ANQGSEA. The CDR3 totals 16 residues. This sample was taken from a study of CXCR3-negative and CXCR3-positive naive CD8 T cells. About the study: Libraries each contributed about 1.5 +/- 0.3 million TRB reads, for roughly 140 million in total.

The authors made the TRB cDNA libraries by 5' RACE using UMI labels. TCRdb reprocessed the 5' RACE reads, keeping one entry per CDR3 protein, no DNA. The record lists some 60,000 distinct CDR3 sequences, of which the ten most abundant hold about 0.57%. General study points: In cryopreserved cells, CXCR3 expression partially decreased, and fresh PBMCs were used in most assays. Naive cells that were CXCR3-positive had more hydrophobic TRB CDR3s (compared with CXCR3-negative naive cells).

J is TRBJ2-1 and V is TRBV29-1; TCRdb names TRBD1, which stays unverified in the absence of DNA. This clonotype originated in a human donor in good health. Some clones in this sample may be carry-over from other donors' samples. Sequenced material: naive CXCR3+ CD8+ T cells from blood. Stated subset: CD45RO-CCR7+CD27+CD95- naive CD8+ T cells expressing CXCR3 (TNR3+). CDR3: CSVIHNEGDPYNEQFF.